One sample yielded the 4 T cell receptor beta chains listed below, sequenced in a study of tumor and adjacent non-tumor tissue in lung cancer. RNA was extracted from bulk tissue without any cell sorting. A modified ARM-PCR protocol with three rounds of nested PCR amplified TCRbeta. TCRdb itself ran the multiplex PCR reads through MiXCR, one entry per CDR3 protein. The repertoire holds roughly 120,000 distinct CDR3 sequences, with approximately 71% as singletons. The sequenced material came from lung tumor tissue. These receptor sequences come from a woman aged 55-70 years with non-small cell lung cancer.

The genes are TRBV19 and TRBJ1-1; D remains ambiguous. The CDR3 is 14 residues long. Germline V lookup: CDR1 LNHDA, CDR2 SQIVND (reference sequence). Trimming took off 4 bases at V and 3 bases at J, with 12 bases between the two ends. DNA for the CDR3: TGTGCCAGTAGTAGGCGGGCTGGGGACACTGAAGCTTTCTTT. This codes for CASSRRAGDTEAFF.

This clonotype was observed once. This sequence may be a read error, since a much larger clone differs from it by one base. The V call is TRBV6-1, the J call TRBJ2-6; D might be TRBD2 (5 bases). The CDR3 loop spans 15 amino acids. Germline lookup yields CDR1 MNHNS and CDR2 SASEGT. CDR3 residues: CTTYRGNSGANVLTF. The CDR3 region has the DNA TGTACCACCTACCGGGGAAACTCTGGGGCCAACGTCCTGACTTTC.

This clonotype was seen many times. The chain recombines TRBV5-5 with TRBJ2-7, with a possible D match to TRBD1 (5 bases). This CDR3 region has 14 residues. The V and J ends lost 2 bases and 6 bases respectively, with 15 bases between them. Germline V gives CDR1 SGHKS, CDR2 YYEKEE (reference sequence). The CDR3 DNA reads TGTGCCAGCAGCTTTTTTTGGCAGGGCGGCGAGCAGTACTTC. Translating gives CASSFFWQGGEQYF.

Points on this clonotype: This may stem from a read error, because a much larger clone lies one nucleotide away. The chain employs TRBV29-1 and TRBJ1-5; D might be TRBD1 (5 bases). This CDR3 is built from 13 residues. Germline assignment: CDR1 SQVTM and CDR2 ANQGSEA. DNA for the CDR3: TGCAACCCTGACCGGGGCCTTAATCAGCCCCAGCATTTT. As protein: CNPDRGLNQPQHF.